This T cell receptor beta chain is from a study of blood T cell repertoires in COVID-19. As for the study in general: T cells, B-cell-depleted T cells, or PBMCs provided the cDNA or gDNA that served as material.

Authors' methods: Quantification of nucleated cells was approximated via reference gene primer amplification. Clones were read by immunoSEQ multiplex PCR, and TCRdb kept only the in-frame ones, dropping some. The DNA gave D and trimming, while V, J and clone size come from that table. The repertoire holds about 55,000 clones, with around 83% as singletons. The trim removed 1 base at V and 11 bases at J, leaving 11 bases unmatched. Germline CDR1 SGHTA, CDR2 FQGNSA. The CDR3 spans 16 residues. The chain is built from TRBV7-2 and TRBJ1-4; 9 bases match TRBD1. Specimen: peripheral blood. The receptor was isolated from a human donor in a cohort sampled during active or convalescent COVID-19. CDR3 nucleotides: TGTGCCAGCAGCTTAGGGGGGGACAGGGTCCTCGGGAAACTGTTTTTT. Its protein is CASSLGGDRVLGKLFF.